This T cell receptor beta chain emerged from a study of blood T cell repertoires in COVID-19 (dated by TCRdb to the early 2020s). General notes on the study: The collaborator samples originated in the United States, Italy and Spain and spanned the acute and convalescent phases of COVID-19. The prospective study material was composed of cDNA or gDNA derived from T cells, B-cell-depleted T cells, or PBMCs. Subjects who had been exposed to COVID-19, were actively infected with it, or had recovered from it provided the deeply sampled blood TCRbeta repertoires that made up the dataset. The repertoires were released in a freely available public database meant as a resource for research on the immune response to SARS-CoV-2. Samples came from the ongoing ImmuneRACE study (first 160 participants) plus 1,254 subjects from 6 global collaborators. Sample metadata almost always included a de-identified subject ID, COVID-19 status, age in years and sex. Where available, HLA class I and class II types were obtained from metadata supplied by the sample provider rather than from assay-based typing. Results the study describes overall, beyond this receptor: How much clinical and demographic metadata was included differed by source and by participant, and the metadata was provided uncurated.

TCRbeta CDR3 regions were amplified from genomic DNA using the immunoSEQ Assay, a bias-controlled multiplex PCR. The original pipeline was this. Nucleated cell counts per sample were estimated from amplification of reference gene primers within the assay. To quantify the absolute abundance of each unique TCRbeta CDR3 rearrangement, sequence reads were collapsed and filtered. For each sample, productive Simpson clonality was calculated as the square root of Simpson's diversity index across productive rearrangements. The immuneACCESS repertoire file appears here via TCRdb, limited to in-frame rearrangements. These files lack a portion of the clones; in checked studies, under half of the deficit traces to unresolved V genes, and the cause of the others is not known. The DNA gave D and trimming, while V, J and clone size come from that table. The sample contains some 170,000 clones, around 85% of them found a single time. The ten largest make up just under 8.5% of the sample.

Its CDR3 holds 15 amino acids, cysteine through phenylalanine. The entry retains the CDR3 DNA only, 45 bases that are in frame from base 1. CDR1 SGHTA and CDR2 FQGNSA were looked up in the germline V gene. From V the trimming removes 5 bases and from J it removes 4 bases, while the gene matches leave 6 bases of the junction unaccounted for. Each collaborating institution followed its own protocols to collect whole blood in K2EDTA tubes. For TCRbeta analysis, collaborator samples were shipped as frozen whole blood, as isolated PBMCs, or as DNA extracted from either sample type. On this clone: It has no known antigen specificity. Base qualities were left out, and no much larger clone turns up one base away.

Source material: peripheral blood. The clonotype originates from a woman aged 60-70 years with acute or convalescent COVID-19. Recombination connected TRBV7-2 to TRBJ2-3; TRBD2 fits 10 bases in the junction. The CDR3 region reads CASSRSGRAADTQYF. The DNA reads TGTGCCAGCAGCCGGAGCGGGAGGGCCGCAGATACGCAGTATTTT. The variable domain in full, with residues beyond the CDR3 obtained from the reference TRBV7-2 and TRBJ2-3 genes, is GAGVSQSPSNKVTEKGKDVELRCDPISGHTALYWYRQSLGQGLEFLIYFQGNSAPDKSGLPSDRFSAERTGGSVSTLTIQRTQQEDSAVYLCASSRSGRAADTQYFGPGTRLTVL.